Listed below are T cell receptor beta chains from one sample, sequenced in a study of T cells in Graves' hyperthyroidism and ophthalmopathy. Each CDR3 protein gets one entry after TCRdb re-called the multiplex PCR reads with MiXCR. The sample has around 660,000 distinct CDR3 sequences; 45% are singletons. Sequences were obtained from peripheral blood or thyroid tissue (not recorded which). These TCRs come from an adult man with Graves' disease, either hyperthyroidism or ophthalmopathy (not recorded which). Both conserved end residues are part of each CDR3. The D gene is left open where the match is weak. Rows give clone size only sometimes, using once, few, many, or a class for an expanded clone.

CDR3	DNA	size	V	J	D
CSASEGQGNYGYTF	TGCAGTGCTAGCGAGGGACAGGGCAACTATGGCTACACCTTC	.	TRBV20-1	TRBJ1-2	TRBD1
CASSLVAATTGRPSGNTIYF	TGTGCCAGCAGCTTAGTTGCGGCGACGACAGGCCGACCCTCTGGAAACACCATATATTTT	once	TRBV7-9	TRBJ1-3	.
CASSPGAVQPQHF	TGTGCCAGCAGTCCGGGGGCGGTTCAGCCCCAGCATTTT	few	TRBV7-2	TRBJ1-5	.
CASSLDSQGSFTLHF	TGTGCCAGCAGCTTAGATTCACAGGGTAGTTTCACCCTCCACTTT	many	TRBV7-8	TRBJ1-6	.
CASSLAGTGIGNYGYTF	TGTGCCAGCAGCTTAGCCGGGACAGGAATCGGGAACTATGGCTACACCTTC	.	TRBV7-9	TRBJ1-2	TRBD1
CASRTDRDAETQYF	TGTGCCAGCAGAACGGACAGGGATGCAGAGACCCAGTACTTC	many	TRBV12-3/TRBV12-4	TRBJ2-5	TRBD1
CAYRDSLETQYF	TGTGCCTACCGGGACAGTTTGGAGACCCAGTACTTC	many	TRBV6-1	TRBJ2-5	TRBD1
CASSFDTGNYNSPLHF	TGTGCCAGCAGCTTCGATACGGGAAATTATAATTCACCCCTCCACTTT	many	TRBV7-8	TRBJ1-6	.
CASSLPQGVGEKLFF	TGTGCCAGCAGCCTGCCCCAGGGTGTGGGTGAAAAACTGTTTTTT	.	TRBV7-9	TRBJ1-4	.
CASSLEGTVVQETQYF	TGTGCCAGCAGCTTAGAAGGGACAGTAGTCCAAGAGACCCAGTACTTC	.	TRBV7-2	TRBJ2-5	TRBD1
CASDRRRSNQPQHF	TGTGCCAGCGACAGGCGTCGTAGCAATCAGCCCCAGCATTTT	many	TRBV19	TRBJ1-5	.
CASMWRSEAFF	TGCGCCAGTATGTGGCGGTCTGAAGCTTTCTTT	many	TRBV10-2	TRBJ1-1	.
CASSVGDRVSETQYF	TGTGCCAGCAGCGTAGGGGACAGGGTCAGTGAGACCCAGTACTTC	.	TRBV9	TRBJ2-5	TRBD1
CASSPGTGTTNEKLFF	TGTGCCAGCAGTCCCGGGACAGGCACAACTAATGAAAAACTGTTTTTT	many	TRBV12-3/TRBV12-4	TRBJ1-4	TRBD1
CASSQELEGGYTF	TGCGCCAGCAGCCAAGAGTTGGAGGGCGGCTACACCTTC	few	TRBV4-1	TRBJ1-2	.
CASSLGLYTEAFF	TGTGCCAGCAGCCTAGGGCTCTACACTGAAGCTTTCTTT	.	TRBV12-3/TRBV12-4	TRBJ1-1	.
CASSMNGAGELFF	TGTGCCAGCAGTATGAACGGGGCCGGGGAGCTGTTTTTT	few	TRBV2	TRBJ2-2	.
CSVASHNQPQHF	TGCAGCGTTGCTTCCCACAATCAGCCCCAGCATTTT	many	TRBV29-1	TRBJ1-5	.
CASSEPGALDF	TGTGCCAGCAGCGAGCCCGGGGCCTTAGACTTC	many	TRBV9	TRBJ1-2	.
CASSPGTEFYGYTIYF	TGTGCCAGCAGTCCCGGGACAGAGTTTTATGGCTACACCATATATTTT	once	TRBV6-5	TRBJ1-3	TRBD1
CASTLQNTGELFF	TGTGCCAGCACCTTACAGAACACCGGGGAGCTGTTTTTT	.	TRBV2	TRBJ2-2	.
CSVDDTGTYGYTF	TGCAGCGTTGACGATACAGGGACCTATGGCTACACCTTC	many	TRBV29-1	TRBJ1-2	.
CASSVASRGREDSPLHF	TGTGCCAGCAGCGTAGCTTCTCGCGGCAGGGAGGATTCACCCCTCCACTTT	.	TRBV9	TRBJ1-6	.
CDSSFQGVSTEAFF	TGTGACAGCAGCTTCCAGGGTGTGAGCACTGAAGCTTTCTTT	.	TRBV5-5	TRBJ1-1	.
CASSDGTGTGLLEKLFF	TGTGCCAGCAGTGACGGCACCGGGACAGGGCTTTTAGAAAAACTGTTTTTT	few	TRBV7-6	TRBJ1-4	TRBD1
CASSQGGGNYEQYF	TGTGCCAGCAGCCAAGGTGGAGGGAACTACGAGCAGTACTTC	few	TRBV7-9	TRBJ2-7	.
CATSRGGLNTGELFF	TGTGCCACCAGCAGAGGGGGACTAAACACCGGGGAGCTGTTTTTT	few	TRBV15	TRBJ2-2	TRBD2
CKSGGCNQPQHF	TGCAAGTCCGGGGGTTGCAATCAGCCCCAGCATTTT	.	TRBV29-1	TRBJ1-5	.
CASSPSGQSSYNSPLHF	TGCGCCAGCAGCCCGTCGGGACAGAGCTCCTATAATTCACCCCTCCACTTT	once	TRBV5-1	TRBJ1-6	TRBD1
CASSLGAGASTEAFF	TGTGCCAGCAGCTTAGGGGCGGGGGCGAGCACTGAAGCTTTCTTT	few	TRBV7-2	TRBJ1-1	.
CSVLGQGAGNTIYF	TGCAGCGTCCTCGGACAGGGGGCGGGAAACACCATATATTTT	.	TRBV29-1	TRBJ1-3	TRBD1
CSARSVTGNYGYTF	TGCAGTGCTAGATCGGTAACGGGGAACTATGGCTACACCTTC	.	TRBV20-1	TRBJ1-2	.
CAISFGQVNSGANVLTF	TGTGCCATCAGTTTCGGACAGGTCAACTCTGGGGCCAACGTCCTGACTTTC	few	TRBV10-3	TRBJ2-6	TRBD1